These 8 T cell receptor beta chains originate from one sample sequenced in a study of shared clonotypes between healthy human individuals. Sequenced by immunoSEQ multiplex PCR; TCRdb stores in-frame clones only, minus some. This table has about 520,000 clones, over 75% appearing once. Sequenced sample: PBMCs. Receptor source: a woman aged 40 to 50 in good health. Some clones in this sample may be carry-over from other donors' samples.

This sequence joins TRBV5-6 and TRBJ2-1; D may be TRBD1 (5 bases). V was cut by 0 bases and J by 0 bases, with 7 bases left in between. The CDR3 is 15 residues long. Germline V gene sequence: CDR1 SGHDT, CDR2 YYEEEE. In DNA form, the CDR3 reads TGTGCCAGCAGCTTGGGGGGCAGCTCCTACAATGAGCAGTTCTTC. Translating gives CASSLGGSSYNEQFF.

Remarks on this clone: One end of the junction fails to match germline, which may point to a read error. The V call is TRBV20-1, the J call TRBJ1-1, with TRBD1 matching 7 bases. CDR1 is DFQATT and CDR2 is SNEGSKA in the germline V gene (reference sequence). This CDR3 has 10 residues. The DNA for the CDR3 is TGCAGTGCTAGGGTGGGACAGCGCCTCTTT. It codes for CSARVGQRLF.

The chain joins TRBV5-1 to TRBJ2-1, with 10 bases fitting TRBD2. CDR1 is SGHRS and CDR2 is YFSETQ in the germline V gene. CDR3 size: 14 residues. V shed 2 bases, J shed 10 bases, and the junction held 6 bases outside the gene matches. CDR3 loop: CASSFLAGAGEQFF. In DNA form, the CDR3 reads TGCGCCAGCAGCTTTCTAGCGGGAGCGGGCGAGCAGTTCTTC.

The chain has TRBV9 and TRBJ2-1; D unresolved. Trimming took off 3 bases at V and 3 bases at J, with 4 bases between the two ends. CDR1 is SGDLS, CDR2 YYNGEE, per germline. CDR3 length: 12 residues. Written as DNA, the CDR3 is TGTGCCAGCAGCGCCGACTACAATGAGCAGTTCTTC. Translation: CASSADYNEQFF.

Comment on this clone: With only one base between it and a far larger clone, this is likely a read error. This CDR3 is missing its conserved last phenylalanine or tryptophan, likely due to a read error. J is TRBJ1-4 and V is TRBV28, with 8 bases fitting TRBD1. V gave up 4 bases and J gave up 8 bases; unmatched junction bases: 12. Germline V CDR1 and CDR2: MDHEN, SYDVKM. This CDR3 has 16 residues. The CDR3 bases are TGTGCCAGCAGTTCGCCCCGCGCCAACAGGGGGGAAAAACTGTTTTTA. Translated, it gives CASSSPRANRGEKLFL.

Worth noting for this clone: With a far larger clone one base away, a read error is the likely cause. The V call is TRBV29-1, the J call TRBJ1-2, with TRBD1 matching 7 bases. J gave up 9 bases and V 7 bases, and 17 bases lay outside the gene matches. This CDR3 contains 14 residues. Germline-derived CDR1 and CDR2 are SQVTM and ANQGSEA. CDR3 in DNA: TGCAGCGCTGGGACAGCGCACTCATGGGATTGCTACACCTTC. Residues: CSAGTAHSWDCYTF.

This clone has only a few counts. One base away lies a much larger clone, so this may be a sequencing read error. In DNA, the CDR3 is TGCGCCAGCAGCCAATCCGTGACAGGGGATCGAAAGACCCAGTACTTC. Its translation is CASSQSVTGDRKTQYF. This chain connects TRBV4-3 to TRBJ2-5; 8 bases match TRBD1. CDR1 and CDR2 (germline): LGHNA, YSLEER. J was trimmed by 6 bases and V by 2 bases; bases with no gene match: 11. The CDR3 has 16 residues.

V is TRBV29-1 and J is TRBJ2-3, with 10 bases identical to TRBD2. Germline V gene sequence: CDR1 SQVTM, CDR2 ANQGSEA. The CDR3 length is 16 residues. Losses at the gene ends were 3 bases for V and 5 bases for J; bases not matched to a gene: 11. In DNA form, the CDR3 reads TGCAGCGTTGACTTCCCGACTAGCGGGTCCGGAGATACGCAGTATTTT. Protein product: CSVDFPTSGSGDTQYF.